The 3 T cell receptor beta chains presented below share a single source sample, sequenced in a study of T cell repertoires in cytomegalovirus infection. A single record per CDR3 protein comes from TCRdb applying MiXCR to the reads. The repertoire has about 480,000 distinct CDR3 sequences, around 30% of them found once; the top ten carry around a sixth. Their antigens are not known. Sequenced here: cultured PBMCs, sampled from culture after CMV antigen stimulation. These receptors came from a human donor in good health (CMV status not recorded). Some clones in this sample may be carry-over from other donors' samples.

This clonotype has a handful of counts. The CDR3: CASSQTSGAYNEQFF. The CDR3 bases are TGTGCCAGCAGCCAGACTAGCGGGGCTTACAATGAGCAGTTCTTC. The gene calls are TRBV11-2 and TRBJ2-1, with 11 bases lining up with TRBD2. CDR1 SGHAT and CDR2 FQNNGV come from the germline V gene. The CDR3 is 15 residues long. Trimming cost V 5 bases and J 4 bases; bases outside gene matches: 4. Full variable domain (rest looked up from reference TRBV11-2 and TRBJ2-1): EAGVAQSPRYKIIEKRQSVAFWCNPISGHATLYWYQQILGQGPKLLIQFQNNGVVDDSQLPKDRFSAERLKGVDSTLKIQPAKLEDSAVYLCASSQTSGAYNEQFFGPGTRLTVL.

The rearrangement uses TRBV4-1 and TRBJ1-4, with TRBD1 as a possible D gene (5 bases). The CDR3 has 16 residues. Between the trimmed V and J ends, which lost 0 bases and 3 bases, there was a span of 11 bases. The V gene's germline CDR1 is MGHRA and CDR2 YSYEKL. The CDR3 region is CASSQDAGAANEKLFF. The CDR3 DNA sequence: TGCGCCAGCAGCCAAGACGCCGGGGCAGCTAATGAAAAACTGTTTTTT.

There are a few counts of this clonotype. V gene TRBV7-2 combines with J gene TRBJ1-3; 7 bases agree with TRBD1. The CDR3 is made up of 15 amino acids. Germline CDR1 is SGHTA and CDR2 is FQGNSA. V gave up 6 bases and J gave up 0 bases; unmatched junction bases: 5. The CDR3 DNA sequence: TGTGCCAGCAGGAGAGACAGGGCCTCTGGAAACACCATATATTTT. It codes for CASRRDRASGNTIYF.